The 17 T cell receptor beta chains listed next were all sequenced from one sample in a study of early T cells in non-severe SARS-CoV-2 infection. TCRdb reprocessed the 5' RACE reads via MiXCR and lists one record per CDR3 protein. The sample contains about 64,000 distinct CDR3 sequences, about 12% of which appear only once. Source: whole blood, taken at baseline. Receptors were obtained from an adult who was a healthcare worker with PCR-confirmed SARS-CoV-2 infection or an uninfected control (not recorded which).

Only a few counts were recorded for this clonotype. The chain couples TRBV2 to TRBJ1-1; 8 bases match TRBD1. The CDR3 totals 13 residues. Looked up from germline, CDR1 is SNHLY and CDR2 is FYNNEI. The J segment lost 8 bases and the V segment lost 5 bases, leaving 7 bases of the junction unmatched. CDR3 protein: CASSTYRTGEAFF. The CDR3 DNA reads TGTGCCAGCAGTACGTACCGGACAGGGGAAGCTTTCTTT.

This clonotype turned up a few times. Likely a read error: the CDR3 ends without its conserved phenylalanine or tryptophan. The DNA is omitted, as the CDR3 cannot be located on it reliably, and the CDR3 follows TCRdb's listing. The CDR3 spells CASSSQGPL. The rearrangement joins TRBV27 to TRBJ1-1. CDR1 is MNHEY and CDR2 is SMNVEV in the germline V gene (reference sequence). Including both end residues, the CDR3 is 9 amino acids long.

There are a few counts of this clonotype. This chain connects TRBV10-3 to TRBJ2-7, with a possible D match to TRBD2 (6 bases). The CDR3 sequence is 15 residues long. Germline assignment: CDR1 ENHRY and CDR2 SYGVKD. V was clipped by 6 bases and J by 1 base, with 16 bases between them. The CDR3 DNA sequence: TGTGCCATCAGCGGGAGTACCAAGGGATCCTACGAGCAGTACTTC. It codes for CAISGSTKGSYEQYF.

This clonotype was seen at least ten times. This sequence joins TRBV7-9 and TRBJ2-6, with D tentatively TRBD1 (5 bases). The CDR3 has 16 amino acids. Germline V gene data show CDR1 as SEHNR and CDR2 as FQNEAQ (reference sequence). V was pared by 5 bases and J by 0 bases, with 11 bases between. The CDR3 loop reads CASSPPDSSGANVLTF. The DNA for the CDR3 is TGTGCCAGCAGCCCACCTGACAGCTCTGGGGCCAACGTCCTGACTTTC.

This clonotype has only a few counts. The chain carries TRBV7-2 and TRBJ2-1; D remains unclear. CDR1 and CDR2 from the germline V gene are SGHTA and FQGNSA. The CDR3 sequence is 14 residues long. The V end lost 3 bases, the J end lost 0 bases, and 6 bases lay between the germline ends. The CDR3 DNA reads TGTGCCAGCAGCTTCTCACTCTCCTACAATGAGCAGTTCTTC. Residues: CASSFSLSYNEQFF.

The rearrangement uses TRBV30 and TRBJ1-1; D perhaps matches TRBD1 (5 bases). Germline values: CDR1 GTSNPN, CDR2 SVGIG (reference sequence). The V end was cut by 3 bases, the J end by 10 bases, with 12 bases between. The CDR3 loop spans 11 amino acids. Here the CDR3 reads CAWRLDRGAFF. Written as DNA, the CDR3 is TGTGCCTGGAGGCTCGACAGAGGAGCTTTCTTT. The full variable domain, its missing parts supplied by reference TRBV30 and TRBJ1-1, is SQTIHQWPATLVQPVGSPLSLECTVEGTSNPNLYWYRQAAGRGLQLLFYSVGIGQISSEVPQNLSASRPQDRQFILSSKKLLLSDSGFYLCAWRLDRGAFFGQGTRLTVV.

The CDR3 DNA sequence: TGTGCCAGCAGTGAATCAGCGGGGGGGCCAGATACGCAGTATTTT. It is translated as CASSESAGGPDTQYF. This sequence joins TRBV2 and TRBJ2-3; 10 nucleotides agree with TRBD2. V was clipped by 2 bases and J by 4 bases; unmatched bases: 3. The germline CDR1 and CDR2 sequences are SNHLY and FYNNEI. The CDR3 length is 15 residues. The variable domain in full, completed from reference TRBV2 and TRBJ2-3, reads EPEVTQTPSHQVTQMGQEVILRCVPISNHLYFYWYRQILGQKVEFLVSFYNNEISEKSEIFDDQFSVERPDGSNFTLKIRSTKLEDSAMYFCASSESAGGPDTQYFGPGTRLTVL.

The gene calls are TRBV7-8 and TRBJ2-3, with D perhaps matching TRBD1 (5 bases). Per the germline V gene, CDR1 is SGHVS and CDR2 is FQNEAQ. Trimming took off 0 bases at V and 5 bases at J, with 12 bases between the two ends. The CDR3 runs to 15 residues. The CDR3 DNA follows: TGTGCCAGCAGCTTAGCGCCAGGGTTGGTAGATACGCAGTATTTT. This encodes CASSLAPGLVDTQYF.

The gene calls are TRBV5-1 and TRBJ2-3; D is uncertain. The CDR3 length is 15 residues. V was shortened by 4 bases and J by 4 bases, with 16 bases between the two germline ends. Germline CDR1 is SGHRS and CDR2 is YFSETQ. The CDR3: CASSRETRQPDTQYF. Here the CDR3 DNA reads TGCGCCAGCAGCCGCGAGACCCGTCAGCCAGATACGCAGTATTTT.

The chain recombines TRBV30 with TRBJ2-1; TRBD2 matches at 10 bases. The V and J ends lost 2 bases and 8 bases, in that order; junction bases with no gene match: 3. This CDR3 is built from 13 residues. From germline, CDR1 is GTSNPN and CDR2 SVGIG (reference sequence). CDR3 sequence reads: CAWSWTSGDEQFF. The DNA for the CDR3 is TGTGCCTGGAGTTGGACTAGCGGTGATGAGCAGTTCTTC.

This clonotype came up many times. CDR3 sequence: CASRLVRGSMNEQFF. Written as DNA, the CDR3 is TGTGCCAGCAGGCTAGTCCGGGGTAGTATGAATGAGCAGTTCTTC. The rearrangement links TRBV12-3 or TRBV12-4 to TRBJ2-1; perhaps TRBD2 as D (5 bases). The CDR3 loop spans 15 amino acids. V was pared by 6 bases and J by 7 bases, with 19 bases between.

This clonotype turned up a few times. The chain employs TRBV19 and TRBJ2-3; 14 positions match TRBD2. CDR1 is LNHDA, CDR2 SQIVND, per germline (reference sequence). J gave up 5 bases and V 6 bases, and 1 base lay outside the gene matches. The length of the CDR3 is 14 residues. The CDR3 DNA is TGTGCCAGTAGAGGGACTAGCGGGAGAGATACGCAGTATTTT. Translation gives CASRGTSGRDTQYF. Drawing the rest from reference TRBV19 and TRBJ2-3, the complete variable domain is DGGITQSPKYLFRKEGQNVTLSCEQNLNHDAMYWYRQDPGQGLRLIYYSQIVNDFQKGDIAEGYSVSREKKESFPLTVTSAQKNPTAFYLCASRGTSGRDTQYFGPGTRLTVL.

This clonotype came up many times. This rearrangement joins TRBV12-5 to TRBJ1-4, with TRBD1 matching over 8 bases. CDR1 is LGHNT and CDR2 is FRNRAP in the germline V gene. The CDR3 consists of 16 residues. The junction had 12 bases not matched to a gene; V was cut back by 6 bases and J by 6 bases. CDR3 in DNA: TGTGCTAGTGGCCAACCGCAGGGGGCGAATGATGAAAAACTGTTTTTT. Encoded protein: CASGQPQGANDEKLFF.

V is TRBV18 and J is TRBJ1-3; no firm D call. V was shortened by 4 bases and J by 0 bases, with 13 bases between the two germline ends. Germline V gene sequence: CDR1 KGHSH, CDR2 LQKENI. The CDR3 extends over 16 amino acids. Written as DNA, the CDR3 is TGTGCCAGCTCACTAATCGGCCCCATCTCTGGAAACACCATATATTTT. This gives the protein CASSLIGPISGNTIYF.

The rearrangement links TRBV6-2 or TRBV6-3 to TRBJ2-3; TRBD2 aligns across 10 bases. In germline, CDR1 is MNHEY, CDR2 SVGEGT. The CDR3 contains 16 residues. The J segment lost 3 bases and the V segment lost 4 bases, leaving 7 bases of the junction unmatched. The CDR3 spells CASSSLLAGVTDTQYF. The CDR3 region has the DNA TGTGCCAGCAGTTCGCTCCTAGCGGGGGTTACAGATACGCAGTATTTT.

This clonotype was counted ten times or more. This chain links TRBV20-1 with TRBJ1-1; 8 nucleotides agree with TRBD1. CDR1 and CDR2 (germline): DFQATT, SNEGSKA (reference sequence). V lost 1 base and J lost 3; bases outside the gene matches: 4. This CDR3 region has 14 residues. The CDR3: CSARGAGGDTEAFF. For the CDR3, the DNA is TGCAGTGCTAGAGGGGCAGGGGGCGACACTGAAGCTTTCTTT.

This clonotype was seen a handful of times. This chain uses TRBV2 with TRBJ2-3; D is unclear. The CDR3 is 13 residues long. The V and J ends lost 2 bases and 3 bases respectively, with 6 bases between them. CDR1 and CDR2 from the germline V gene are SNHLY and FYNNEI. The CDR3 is CASSELGTDTQYF. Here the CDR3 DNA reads TGTGCCAGCAGTGAACTGGGGACAGATACGCAGTATTTT.